The 19 T cell receptor beta chains below all came from one sample that was sequenced in a study of regulatory T cells in long-lasting Graves disease. Libraries of TCR beta came from iRepertoire HTBI primers plus Arm-PCR of CDR3 regions. TCRdb recomputed calls from the multiplex PCR reads with MiXCR, one row per CDR3 protein. The sample carries 300,000 to 450,000 distinct CDR3 sequences, roughly a sixth recorded once. Noted time point: newly diagnosed GD, antithyroid drugs for less than 3 months. Extracted PBMC RNA gave rise to the TCR library. The specimen comprised peripheral blood mononuclear cells (PBMCs), sampled at new diagnosis, from a patient treated with antithyroid drugs. The receptor source for this set is a female donor with Graves disease.

The genes are TRBV7-3 and TRBJ1-6; D uncertain. The germline V and J ends were trimmed by 4 bases and 1 base, with 5 bases remaining between them. Germline V gene lookup returns CDR1 SGHTA and CDR2 FQGTGA. The CDR3 runs 14 residues. Here the CDR3 reads CASSSGSYNSPLHF. CDR3 coding DNA: TGTGCCAGCAGCTCGGGTTCCTATAATTCACCCCTCCACTTT.

This clonotype showed up just a few times. V usage is TRBV29-1 and J usage is TRBJ2-7, with D perhaps being TRBD1 or TRBD2 (6 bases each). The germline V gene has CDR1 SQVTM and CDR2 ANQGSEA. Trimming stripped 0 bases from V and 6 bases from J, with 21 bases between. The CDR3 has 16 amino acids. CDR3 bases: TGCAGCGTTGAAGATTTATGGAGTGGGGGGCGACGCGAGCAGTACTTC. It yields the protein CSVEDLWSGGRREQYF.

Comments on this clonotype: A much larger clone differs from this one at a single base, so this may be a read error. The rearrangement uses TRBV20-1 and TRBJ2-7; the D gene is possibly TRBD2 (5 bases). The length of the CDR3 is 15 residues. CDR1 and CDR2 from the germline V gene are DFQATT and SNEGSKA (reference sequence). V lost 1 base and J 7 bases, leaving 20 bases between the germline ends. As DNA, the CDR3 is TGCAGTGCTAGAGCCCTAGCCGAAGCCTACAATGAGCAGTACTTC. As protein: CSARALAEAYNEQYF.

This clonotype was seen many times. The chain couples TRBV7-2 to TRBJ1-1; tentatively, D is TRBD1 (5 bases). The V gene lost 5 bases and the J gene lost 1 base, with 20 bases spanning the gap. CDR1 and CDR2 (germline): SGHTA, FQGNSA. CDR3 length equals 17 residues. CDR3 sequence: CASSPFPQGIANTEAFF. The CDR3 region has the DNA TGTGCCAGCAGCCCGTTTCCCCAGGGCATCGCGAACACTGAAGCTTTCTTT.

On this clonotype itself: A read error may be the cause here, since a much bigger clone is one base away. The chain couples TRBV5-1 to TRBJ1-2, with TRBD1 as a possible D gene (5 bases). This CDR3 comprises 12 residues. V was pared by 5 bases and J by 5 bases, with 10 bases between. Germline CDR1 and CDR2: SGHRS and YFSETQ. CDR3 in amino acids: CASRGEGYGYTF. The CDR3 bases are TGCGCCAGCAGGGGGGAAGGGTATGGCTACACCTTC. The full variable domain, completed using reference TRBV5-1 and TRBJ1-2, is KAGVTQTPRYLIKTRGQQVTLSCSPISGHRSVSWYQQTPGQGLQFLFEYFSETQRNKGNFPGRFSGRQFSNSRSEMNVSTLELGDSALYLCASRGEGYGYTFGSGTRLTVV.

This clonotype was observed many times. V usage is TRBV9 and J usage is TRBJ1-1; D is possibly TRBD1 (6 bases). Germline CDR1 and CDR2: SGDLS and YYNGEE. Trimming cost V 0 bases and J 5 bases, with 17 bases left between them. This CDR3 has 16 amino acids. The CDR3 here is CASSVVGLPQGTEAFF. The CDR3 nucleotides are TGTGCCAGCAGCGTAGTTGGGCTACCCCAGGGGACTGAAGCTTTCTTT. Filled out from reference TRBV9 and TRBJ1-1, the complete variable domain reads DSGVTQTPKHLITATGQRVTLRCSPRSGDLSVYWYQQSLDQGLQFLIQYYNGEERAKGNILERFSAQQFPDLHSELNLSSLELGDSALYFCASSVVGLPQGTEAFFGQGTRLTVV.

A note on this clonotype: At one end the junction does not follow the germline gene, possibly because of a read error. The gene calls are TRBV25-1 and TRBJ1-2, with TRBD1 matching 9 bases. The germline V gene encodes CDR1 MGHDK and CDR2 SYGVNS. CDR3 size: 17 residues. CDR3 nucleotides: TGTGCCAACAGTGAATACGACCGGGGACAGGGTGACTATGGCTACACCTTC. It is translated as CANSEYDRGQGDYGYTF.

This clonotype has a count of ten or more. In DNA, the CDR3 is TGTGCCAGCTCCCGGACACTCTCTGGAAACACCATATATTTT. This sequence encodes CASSRTLSGNTIYF. The chain employs TRBV6-2 or TRBV6-3 and TRBJ1-3; a weak D match, TRBD1 (5 bases). This CDR3 region has 14 residues. Per the germline V gene, CDR1 is MNHEY and CDR2 is SVGEGT. V lost 8 bases, J lost 0 bases, and 11 bases lay in between.

In its sample, this clonotype was seen many times. The rearrangement links TRBV6-5 to TRBJ1-5; D not certain. The germline CDR1 and CDR2 sequences are MNHEY and SVGAGI. CDR3 length: 18 amino acids. V lost 0 bases and J lost 1, with 16 bases in between. CDR3 in amino acids: CASSYSRPWVESNQPQHF. The CDR3 region has the DNA TGTGCCAGCAGTTACTCGAGACCCTGGGTGGAAAGCAATCAGCCCCAGCATTTT.

This clonotype has at least ten counts. This chain connects TRBV27 to TRBJ2-1; the D gene could be TRBD1 or TRBD2 (5 bases each). This CDR3 is 14 amino acids long. Germline CDR1 and CDR2: MNHEY and SMNVEV (reference sequence). V lost 5 bases and J lost 5, with 13 bases in between. CDR3 sequence reads: CASSKSTGHNEQFF. The DNA for the CDR3 is TGTGCCAGCAGTAAATCCACGGGGCACAATGAGCAGTTCTTC.

In this sample, this clonotype turned up a few times. This CDR3 is CSAPGGYTDTQYF. The CDR3 nucleotides read TGCAGTGCTCCGGGGGGGTACACAGATACGCAGTATTTT. The rearrangement links TRBV20-1 to TRBJ2-3; 8 bases line up with TRBD2. The CDR3 sequence is 13 residues long. CDR1 and CDR2 from the germline V gene are DFQATT and SNEGSKA (reference sequence). The J segment lost 2 bases and the V segment lost 5 bases, leaving 3 bases of the junction unmatched.

This clonotype was seen repeatedly, ten times or more. V and J are TRBV9 and TRBJ1-3, with D unclear. Germline lookup yields CDR1 SGDLS and CDR2 YYNGEE. Trimming pared 2 bases from V and 0 bases from J, leaving 12 bases between. The CDR3 sequence is 16 residues long. In DNA, the CDR3 is TGTGCCAGCAGCGTCGTGGCGGGAAGCTCTGGAAACACCATATATTTT. Translated, it gives CASSVVAGSSGNTIYF.

Regarding this clonotype: This may be a read error: a much more frequent sequence differs by one nucleotide. This chain uses TRBV2 with TRBJ2-5; possibly TRBD1 for D (5 bases). CDR1 SNHLY and CDR2 FYNNEI come from the germline V gene. The CDR3 length is 13 residues. V dropped 3 bases and J dropped 3 bases, with 8 bases sitting between them. Here the CDR3 DNA reads TGTGCCAGCAGTGAGTGCAGGGAAGAGACCCAGTACTTC. Translating gives CASSECREETQYF.

The chain employs TRBV7-9 and TRBJ2-6; 7 nucleotides align to TRBD1. The CDR3 length is 21 residues. The germline gives CDR1 SEHNR, CDR2 FQNEAQ (reference sequence). The ends lost 5 bases at V and 1 base at J; junction bases unmatched: 20. CDR3 amino acids: CASSPDSGGSLTKSGANVLTF. DNA for the CDR3: TGTGCCAGCAGCCCAGATTCAGGGGGAAGTCTAACAAAGTCTGGGGCCAACGTCCTGACTTTC.

There are many counts of this clonotype. DNA for the CDR3: TGTGCCAGCAGCTTAGCTGGAGGGGGCGGCGTTTTTACTCAGCCCCAGCATTTT. This translates into CASSLAGGGGVFTQPQHF. This chain uses TRBV7-2 with TRBJ1-5; TRBD1 matches at 7 bases. The CDR3 totals 18 residues. Germline assignment: CDR1 SGHTA and CDR2 FQGNSA. Trimming at V came to 0 bases and at J to 6 bases, leaving 14 bases not matched to a gene. The variable domain in full, with the rest retrieved from reference TRBV7-2 and TRBJ1-5, is GAGVSQSPSNKVTEKGKDVELRCDPISGHTALYWYRQSLGQGLEFLIYFQGNSAPDKSGLPSDRFSAERTGGSVSTLTIQRTQQEDSAVYLCASSLAGGGGVFTQPQHFGDGTRLSIL.

This clonotype was detected only once. The chain joins TRBV3-1 to TRBJ1-1; the D gene is possibly TRBD1 (5 bases). This CDR3 has 14 residues. Per the germline V gene, CDR1 is LGHDT and CDR2 is YNNKEL (reference sequence). V shed 0 bases and J shed 3 bases, with 8 bases lying between them. CDR3 DNA sequence: TGTGCCAGCAGCCAAGAGGCAGGGTACACTGAAGCTTTCTTT. Amino acids: CASSQEAGYTEAFF.

This clonotype has just one count. This chain connects TRBV19 to TRBJ2-7, with TRBD2 matching 15 bases. Germline lookup yields CDR1 LNHDA and CDR2 SQIVND (reference sequence). The CDR3 loop spans 16 amino acids. The V and J ends lost 6 bases and 4 bases, in that order; junction bases with no gene match: 7. The CDR3: CASRRTSGGELYEQYF. Here the CDR3 DNA reads TGTGCCAGTAGACGGACTAGCGGGGGGGAATTATACGAGCAGTACTTC.

This clonotype was observed a handful of times. A much more abundant neighbour one base away suggests this may be a read error. The CDR3 DNA follows: TGTGCCAGCTCACCGCCTACTAGCGACACGCAGTGTTTT. Amino acid sequence: CASSPPTSDTQCF. The chain combines TRBV18 with TRBJ2-3; TRBD2 aligns across 7 bases. There are 13 residues in the CDR3. Germline V gives CDR1 KGHSH, CDR2 LQKENI.

The rearrangement uses TRBV5-6 and TRBJ1-6, with 8 bases aligning to TRBD1. After removal of 1 base from V and 8 bases from J, the junction contained 5 bases not matched to a gene. This CDR3 contains 15 residues. Looked up from germline, CDR1 is SGHDT and CDR2 is YYEEEE. CDR3 coding DNA: TGTGCCAGCAGCTTGAACAGGGGGGATGATTCACCCCTCCACTTT. This gives the protein CASSLNRGDDSPLHF.